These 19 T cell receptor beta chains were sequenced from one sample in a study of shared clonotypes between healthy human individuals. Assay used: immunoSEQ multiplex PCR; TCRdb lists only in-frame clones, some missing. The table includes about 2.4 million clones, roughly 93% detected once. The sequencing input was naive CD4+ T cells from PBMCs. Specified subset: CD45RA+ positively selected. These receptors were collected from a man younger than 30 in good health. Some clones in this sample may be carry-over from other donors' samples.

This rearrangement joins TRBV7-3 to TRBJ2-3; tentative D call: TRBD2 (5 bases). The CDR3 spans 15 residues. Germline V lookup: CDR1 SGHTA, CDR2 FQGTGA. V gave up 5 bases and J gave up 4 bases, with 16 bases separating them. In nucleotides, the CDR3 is TGTGCCAGCAGCCCCGTCCCCGGGATCCCAGATACGCAGTATTTT. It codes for CASSPVPGIPDTQYF.

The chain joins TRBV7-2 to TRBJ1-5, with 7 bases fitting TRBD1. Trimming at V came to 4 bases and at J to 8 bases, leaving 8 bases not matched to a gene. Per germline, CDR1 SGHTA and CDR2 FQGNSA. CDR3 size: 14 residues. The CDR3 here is CASSSERQGKPQHF. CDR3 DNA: TGTGCCAGCAGCTCGGAGAGACAGGGAAAGCCCCAGCATTTT.

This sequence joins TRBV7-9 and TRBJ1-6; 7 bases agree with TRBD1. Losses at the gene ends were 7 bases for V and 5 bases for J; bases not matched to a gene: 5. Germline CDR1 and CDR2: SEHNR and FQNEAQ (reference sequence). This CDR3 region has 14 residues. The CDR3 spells CASNPGTDNSPLHF. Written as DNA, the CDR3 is TGTGCCAGCAACCCCGGGACAGATAATTCACCCCTCCACTTT.

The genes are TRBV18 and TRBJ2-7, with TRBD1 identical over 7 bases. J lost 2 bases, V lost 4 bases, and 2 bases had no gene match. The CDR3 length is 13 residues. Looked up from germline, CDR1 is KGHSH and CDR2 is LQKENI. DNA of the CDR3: TGTGCCAGCTCACGACAGGGCCCCTACGAGCAGTACTTC. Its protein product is CASSRQGPYEQYF.

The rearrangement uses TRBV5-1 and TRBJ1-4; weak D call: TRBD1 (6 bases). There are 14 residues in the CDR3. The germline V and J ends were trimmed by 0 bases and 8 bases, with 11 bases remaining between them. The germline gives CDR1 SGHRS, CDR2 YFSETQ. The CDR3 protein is CASSLEGTREKLFF. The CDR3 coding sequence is TGCGCCAGCAGCTTGGAAGGGACACGAGAAAAACTGTTTTTT.

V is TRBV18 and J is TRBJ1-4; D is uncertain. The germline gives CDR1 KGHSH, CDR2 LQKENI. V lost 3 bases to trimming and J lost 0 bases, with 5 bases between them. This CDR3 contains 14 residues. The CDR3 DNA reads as TGTGCCAGCTCACCTCCCACAACTAATGAAAAACTGTTTTTT. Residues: CASSPPTTNEKLFF.

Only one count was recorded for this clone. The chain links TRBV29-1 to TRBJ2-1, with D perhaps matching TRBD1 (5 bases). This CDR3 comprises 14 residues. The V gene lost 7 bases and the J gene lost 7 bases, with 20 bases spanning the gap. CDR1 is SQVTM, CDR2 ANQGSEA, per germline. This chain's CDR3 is CSAPRFSGWNEQFF. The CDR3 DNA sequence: TGCAGCGCCCCAAGGTTTTCAGGGTGGAATGAGCAGTTCTTC.

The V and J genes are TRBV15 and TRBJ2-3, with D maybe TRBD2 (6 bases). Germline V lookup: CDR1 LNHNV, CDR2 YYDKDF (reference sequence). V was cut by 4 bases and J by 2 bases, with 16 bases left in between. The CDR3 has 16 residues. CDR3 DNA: TGTGCCACCAGCATGACCCGGGACTTCGTCACAGATACGCAGTATTTT. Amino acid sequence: CATSMTRDFVTDTQYF. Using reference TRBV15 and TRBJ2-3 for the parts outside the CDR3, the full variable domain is DAMVIQNPRYQVTQFGKPVTLSCSQTLNHNVMYWYQQKSSQAPKLLFHYYDKDFNNEADTPDNFQSRRPNTSFCFLDIRSPGLGDTAMYLCATSMTRDFVTDTQYFGPGTRLTVL.

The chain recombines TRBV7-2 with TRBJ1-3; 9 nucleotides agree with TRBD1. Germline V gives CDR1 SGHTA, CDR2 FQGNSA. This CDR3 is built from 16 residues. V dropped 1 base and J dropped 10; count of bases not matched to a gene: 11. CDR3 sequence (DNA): TGTGCCAGCAGCTTAGACAGGGGGCCTTCGGGCGGAACCATATATTTT. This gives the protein CASSLDRGPSGGTIYF.

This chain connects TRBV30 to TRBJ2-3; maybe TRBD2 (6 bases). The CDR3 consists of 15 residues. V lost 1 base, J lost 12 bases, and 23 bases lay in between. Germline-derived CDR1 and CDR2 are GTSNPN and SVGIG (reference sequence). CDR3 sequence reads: CAWSEQGTGGSPQYF. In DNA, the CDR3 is TGTGCCTGGAGTGAACAAGGGACTGGCGGGTCCCCACAGTATTTT.

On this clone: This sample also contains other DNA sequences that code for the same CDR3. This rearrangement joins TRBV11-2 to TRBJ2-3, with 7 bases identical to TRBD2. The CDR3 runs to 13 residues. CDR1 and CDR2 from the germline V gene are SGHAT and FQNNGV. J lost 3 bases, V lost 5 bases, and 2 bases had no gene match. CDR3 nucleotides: TGTGCCAGCAGCCGCGGGAGAACAGATACGCAGTATTTT. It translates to CASSRGRTDTQYF.

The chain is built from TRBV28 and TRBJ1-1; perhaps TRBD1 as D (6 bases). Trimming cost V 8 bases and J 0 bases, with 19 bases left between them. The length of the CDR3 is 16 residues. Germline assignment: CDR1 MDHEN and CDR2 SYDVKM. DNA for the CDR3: TGTGCCAGCTTCCCCCGCCCGGGACAAATGAACACTGAAGCTTTCTTT. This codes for CASFPRPGQMNTEAFF. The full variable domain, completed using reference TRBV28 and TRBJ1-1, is DVKVTQSSRYLVKRTGEKVFLECVQDMDHENMFWYRQDPGLGLRLIYFSYDVKMKEKGDIPEGYSVSREKKERFSLILESASTNQTSMYLCASFPRPGQMNTEAFFGQGTRLTVV.

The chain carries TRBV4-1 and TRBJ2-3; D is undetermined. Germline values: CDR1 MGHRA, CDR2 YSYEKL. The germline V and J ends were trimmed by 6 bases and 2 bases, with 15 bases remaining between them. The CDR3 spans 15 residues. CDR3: CASSLVGILTDTQYF. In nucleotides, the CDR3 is TGCGCCAGCAGTTTAGTTGGGATTCTCACAGATACGCAGTATTTT.

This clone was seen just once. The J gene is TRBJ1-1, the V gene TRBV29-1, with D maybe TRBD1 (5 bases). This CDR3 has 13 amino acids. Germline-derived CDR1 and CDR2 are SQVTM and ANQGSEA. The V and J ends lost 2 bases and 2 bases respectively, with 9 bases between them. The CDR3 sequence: CSVETGGNTEAFF. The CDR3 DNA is TGCAGCGTTGAAACGGGGGGAAACACTGAAGCTTTCTTT.

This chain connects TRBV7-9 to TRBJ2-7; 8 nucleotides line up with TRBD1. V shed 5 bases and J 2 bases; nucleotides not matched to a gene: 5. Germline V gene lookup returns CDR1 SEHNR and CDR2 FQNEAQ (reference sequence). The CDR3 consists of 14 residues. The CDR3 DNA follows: TGTGCCAGCAGCCTTAGGACAGGGCCCTACGAGCAGTACTTC. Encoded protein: CASSLRTGPYEQYF.

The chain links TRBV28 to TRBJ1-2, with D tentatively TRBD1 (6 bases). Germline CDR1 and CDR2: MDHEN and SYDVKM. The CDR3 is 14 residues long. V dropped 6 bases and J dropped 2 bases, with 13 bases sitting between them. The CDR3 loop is CASSPGVVNYGYTF. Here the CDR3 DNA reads TGTGCCAGCAGCCCAGGGGTGGTGAACTATGGCTACACCTTC.

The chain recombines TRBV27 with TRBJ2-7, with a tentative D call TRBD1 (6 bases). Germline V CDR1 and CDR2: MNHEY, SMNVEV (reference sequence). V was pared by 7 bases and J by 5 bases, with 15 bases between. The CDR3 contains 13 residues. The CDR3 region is CASKLIRGHEQYF. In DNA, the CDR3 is TGTGCCAGCAAATTAATCAGGGGTCACGAGCAGTACTTC.

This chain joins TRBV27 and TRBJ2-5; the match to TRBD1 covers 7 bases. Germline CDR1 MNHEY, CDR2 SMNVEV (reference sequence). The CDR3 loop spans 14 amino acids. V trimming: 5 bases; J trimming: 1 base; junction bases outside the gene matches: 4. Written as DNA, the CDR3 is TGTGCCAGCAGTCTCCGGGACAGCCAAGAGACCCAGTACTTC. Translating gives CASSLRDSQETQYF.

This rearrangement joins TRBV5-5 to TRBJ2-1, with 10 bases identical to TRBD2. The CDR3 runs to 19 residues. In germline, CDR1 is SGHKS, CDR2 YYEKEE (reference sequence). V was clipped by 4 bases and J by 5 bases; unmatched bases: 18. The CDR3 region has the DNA TGTGCCAGCAGCCCCCACCTCGGGAGGAAGCGGGAGGGAGACAATGAGCAGTTCTTC. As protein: CASSPHLGRKREGDNEQFF.